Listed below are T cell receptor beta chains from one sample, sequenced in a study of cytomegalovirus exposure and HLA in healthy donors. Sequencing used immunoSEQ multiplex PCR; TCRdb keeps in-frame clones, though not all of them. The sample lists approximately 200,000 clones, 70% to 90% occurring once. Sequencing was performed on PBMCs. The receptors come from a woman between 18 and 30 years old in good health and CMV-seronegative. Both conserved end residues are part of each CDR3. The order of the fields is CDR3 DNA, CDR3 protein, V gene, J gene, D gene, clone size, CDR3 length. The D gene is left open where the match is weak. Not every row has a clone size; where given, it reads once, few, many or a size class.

CDR3nt: TGTGCCATCACCCGCCAGGAGGGGCAGCCCCAGCATTTT
CDR3aa: CAITRQEGQPQHF
v_gene: TRBV10-3
j_gene: TRBJ1-5
d_gene: -
abundance: -
len: 13

CDR3nt: TGTGCCAGCAGCAACTTAGAGGGACTCGAGCAGTACTTC
CDR3aa: CASSNLEGLEQYF
v_gene: TRBV7-2
j_gene: TRBJ2-7
d_gene: -
abundance: -
len: 13

CDR3nt: TGTGCCAGCAGCTCCAGGACTTCCACCGGGGAGCTGTTTTTT
CDR3aa: CASSSRTSTGELFF
v_gene: TRBV2
j_gene: TRBJ2-2
d_gene: -
abundance: few
len: 14

CDR3nt: TGTGCCAGCAGCGCGGGACAGGGGGCGAGGGATGAGCAGTTCTTC
CDR3aa: CASSAGQGARDEQFF
v_gene: TRBV7-9
j_gene: TRBJ2-1
d_gene: TRBD1
abundance: -
len: 15

CDR3nt: TGTGCCAGCAGCTTAGCGTGGAGGGGACGGTACAATGAGCAGTTCTTC
CDR3aa: CASSLAWRGRYNEQFF
v_gene: TRBV7-6
j_gene: TRBJ2-1
d_gene: -
abundance: -
len: 16

CDR3nt: TGCGCCAGCAGCGGGAGACAGGGCAGCGGAGAGACCCAGTACTTC
CDR3aa: CASSGRQGSGETQYF
v_gene: TRBV5-1
j_gene: TRBJ2-5
d_gene: TRBD1
abundance: -
len: 15

CDR3nt: TGTGCCAGCAGTTTTGGTTTGGGGGGTCACACTGAAGCTTTCTTT
CDR3aa: CASSFGLGGHTEAFF
v_gene: TRBV28
j_gene: TRBJ1-1
d_gene: -
abundance: -
len: 15

CDR3nt: TGCGCCAGCAGCCAGAACCTCTTACTCCGAAGAAATCAGCCCCAGCATTTT
CDR3aa: CASSQNLLLRRNQPQHF
v_gene: TRBV4-1
j_gene: TRBJ1-5
d_gene: -
abundance: -
len: 17

CDR3nt: TGCGCCAGCAGCTGGTTAACAGGGGCCGACACAGATACGCAGTATTTT
CDR3aa: CASSWLTGADTDTQYF
v_gene: TRBV5-1
j_gene: TRBJ2-3
d_gene: TRBD1
abundance: -
len: 16

CDR3nt: TGTGCCACTACACTAGCGGGAGGGGACAATGAGCAGTTCTTC
CDR3aa: CATTLAGGDNEQFF
v_gene: TRBV2
j_gene: TRBJ2-1
d_gene: TRBD2
abundance: -
len: 14

CDR3nt: TGTGCCAGCACCCTCCGGGCAGGGGTGAACACTGAAGCTTTCTTT
CDR3aa: CASTLRAGVNTEAFF
v_gene: TRBV2
j_gene: TRBJ1-1
d_gene: -
abundance: -
len: 15

CDR3nt: TGCAGCGTCACCCTTTCCGGGACTAGCGGGAGAGGCGAGCAGTACTTC
CDR3aa: CSVTLSGTSGRGEQYF
v_gene: TRBV29-1
j_gene: TRBJ2-7
d_gene: TRBD2
abundance: -
len: 16

CDR3nt: TGCGCCAGCAGCCCTAAAGAAGCCGGGACTAACTATGGCTACACCTTC
CDR3aa: CASSPKEAGTNYGYTF
v_gene: TRBV4-1
j_gene: TRBJ1-2
d_gene: -
abundance: -
len: 16

CDR3nt: TGCAGCGTCGCGACAGGTTCTCTGCAGTACTTC
CDR3aa: CSVATGSLQYF
v_gene: TRBV29-1
j_gene: TRBJ2-4
d_gene: -
abundance: -
len: 11

CDR3nt: TGTGCCAGCACGCGGGGGAACTCCTACGAGCAGTACTTC
CDR3aa: CASTRGNSYEQYF
v_gene: TRBV2
j_gene: TRBJ2-7
d_gene: TRBD2
abundance: few
len: 13

CDR3nt: TGCGCCAGCAGCTTGACTAGCGGGTACGAGCAGTACTTC
CDR3aa: CASSLTSGYEQYF
v_gene: TRBV5-1
j_gene: TRBJ2-7
d_gene: TRBD2
abundance: -
len: 13

CDR3nt: TGTGCCAGTAGTAATGGACAGGGAGTCTCTAATCAGCCCCAGCATTTT
CDR3aa: CASSNGQGVSNQPQHF
v_gene: TRBV19
j_gene: TRBJ1-5
d_gene: TRBD1
abundance: -
len: 16

CDR3nt: TGCAGCGTTGTTGGGACTAGCGGCTACGAGCAGTACTTC
CDR3aa: CSVVGTSGYEQYF
v_gene: TRBV29-1
j_gene: TRBJ2-7
d_gene: TRBD2
abundance: -
len: 13

CDR3nt: TGTGCCAACGCCGGGACAGGGGGCTATGGCTACACCTTC
CDR3aa: CANAGTGGYGYTF
v_gene: TRBV28
j_gene: TRBJ1-2
d_gene: TRBD1
abundance: -
len: 13

CDR3nt: TGTGCCAGCAGGAGACAGAAGGGGATCCAAGAGACCCAGTACTTC
CDR3aa: CASRRQKGIQETQYF
v_gene: TRBV2
j_gene: TRBJ2-5
d_gene: -
abundance: -
len: 15

CDR3nt: TGTGCCAGCAGCAAACCCAGCGGGATCCCCTACAATGAGCAGTTCTTC
CDR3aa: CASSKPSGIPYNEQFF
v_gene: TRBV27
j_gene: TRBJ2-1
d_gene: TRBD2
abundance: -
len: 16

CDR3nt: TGTGCCAGTAGTATATCACCCAGTGCCTACGAGCAGTACTTC
CDR3aa: CASSISPSAYEQYF
v_gene: TRBV19
j_gene: TRBJ2-7
d_gene: -
abundance: once
len: 14

CDR3nt: TGTGCCAGCACAGACACATACAATCAGCCCCAGCATTTT
CDR3aa: CASTDTYNQPQHF
v_gene: TRBV6-5
j_gene: TRBJ1-5
d_gene: -
abundance: -
len: 13

CDR3nt: TGTGCCAGCAGCTCAAACGCGGGAGGGCCGGGCAATGAGCAGTTCTTC
CDR3aa: CASSSNAGGPGNEQFF
v_gene: TRBV7-2
j_gene: TRBJ2-1
d_gene: TRBD2
abundance: -
len: 16

CDR3nt: TGTGCCAGCAGCGAGCGGGCTAGCACAGATACGCAGTATTTT
CDR3aa: CASSERASTDTQYF
v_gene: TRBV5-4
j_gene: TRBJ2-3
d_gene: -
abundance: -
len: 14

CDR3nt: TGTGCCAGCAGTGTTAACTACGAGCAGTACTTC
CDR3aa: CASSVNYEQYF
v_gene: TRBV2
j_gene: TRBJ2-7
d_gene: -
abundance: few
len: 11

CDR3nt: TGTGCCAGCAGCTTCGAGGGCGCCCAGTACTTC
CDR3aa: CASSFEGAQYF
v_gene: TRBV7-8
j_gene: TRBJ2-5
d_gene: -
abundance: -
len: 11

CDR3nt: TGTGCCAGCAGTTTCGGGACAGTAGACTCCTACGAGCAGTACTTC
CDR3aa: CASSFGTVDSYEQYF
v_gene: TRBV5-4
j_gene: TRBJ2-7
d_gene: TRBD1
abundance: once
len: 15

CDR3nt: TGTGCCAGCAGCCCGCGGCCGGACAGCTCCTACGAGCAGTACTTC
CDR3aa: CASSPRPDSSYEQYF
v_gene: TRBV28
j_gene: TRBJ2-7
d_gene: -
abundance: many
len: 15

CDR3nt: TGTGCCAGCAGTGTCGCGACAGATACGCAGTATTTT
CDR3aa: CASSVATDTQYF
v_gene: TRBV2
j_gene: TRBJ2-3
d_gene: -
abundance: -
len: 12

CDR3nt: TGTGCCAGCAGTCCCGGGACAGGGGAATATCAGCCCCAGCATTTT
CDR3aa: CASSPGTGEYQPQHF
v_gene: TRBV27
j_gene: TRBJ1-5
d_gene: TRBD1
abundance: -
len: 15

CDR3nt: TGTGCCAGCAGCCAAGAGGGACTAGCCTATGAGCAGTTCTTC
CDR3aa: CASSQEGLAYEQFF
v_gene: TRBV4-2
j_gene: TRBJ2-1
d_gene: TRBD2
abundance: once
len: 14

CDR3nt: TGCGCCAGCAGCCTGACGGGGGAGGATCAGCCCCAGCATTTT
CDR3aa: CASSLTGEDQPQHF
v_gene: TRBV4-3
j_gene: TRBJ1-5
d_gene: -
abundance: -
len: 14

CDR3nt: TGTGCCAGCAGCAACAGCGGGGACTATGGCTACACCTTC
CDR3aa: CASSNSGDYGYTF
v_gene: TRBV7-9
j_gene: TRBJ1-2
d_gene: -
abundance: once
len: 13

CDR3nt: TGTGCCAGCAGACAAACAGGGTCTTCCTACGAGCAGTACTTC
CDR3aa: CASRQTGSSYEQYF
v_gene: TRBV27
j_gene: TRBJ2-7
d_gene: -
abundance: -
len: 14

CDR3nt: TGTGCCAGTAGTATAGGGGAACAGGGGGATCAGCCCCAGCATTTT
CDR3aa: CASSIGEQGDQPQHF
v_gene: TRBV19
j_gene: TRBJ1-5
d_gene: TRBD1
abundance: -
len: 15

CDR3nt: TGCGCCAGCAGCTTGACCGCAGGGTCCCCGGATTATGGCTACACCTTC
CDR3aa: CASSLTAGSPDYGYTF
v_gene: TRBV5-1
j_gene: TRBJ1-2
d_gene: -
abundance: -
len: 16

CDR3nt: TGTGCCAGCAGCCTCCAGGGTAGCGAGCAGTACTTC
CDR3aa: CASSLQGSEQYF
v_gene: TRBV7-9
j_gene: TRBJ2-7
d_gene: -
abundance: -
len: 12

CDR3nt: TGCAGCGTTCAGATCGGGGACAGGGATGAAAAACTGTTTTTT
CDR3aa: CSVQIGDRDEKLFF
v_gene: TRBV29-1
j_gene: TRBJ1-4
d_gene: TRBD1
abundance: -
len: 14

CDR3nt: TGTGCCAGCAGCTTGCGGCGGGAGGGCCTCTACAATGAGCAGTTCTTC
CDR3aa: CASSLRREGLYNEQFF
v_gene: TRBV5-6
j_gene: TRBJ2-1
d_gene: TRBD2
abundance: -
len: 16

CDR3nt: TGTGCCAGCAGTGTAAACAGGGGCGTCGGAGAGACCCAGTACTTC
CDR3aa: CASSVNRGVGETQYF
v_gene: TRBV2
j_gene: TRBJ2-5
d_gene: TRBD1
abundance: -
len: 15

CDR3nt: TGCGCCAGCAGCTTGGAGGCCGGATACTATGGCTACGAGCAGTACTTC
CDR3aa: CASSLEAGYYGYEQYF
v_gene: TRBV5-1
j_gene: TRBJ2-7
d_gene: -
abundance: -
len: 16

CDR3nt: TGCGCCAGCAGTTACTTGGGCAGGGGTTTGGGAGAGACCCAGTACTTC
CDR3aa: CASSYLGRGLGETQYF
v_gene: TRBV5-1
j_gene: TRBJ2-5
d_gene: -
abundance: -
len: 16

CDR3nt: TGTGCCAGTAGTATAGACCCGGGACAGTACAATGAGCAGTTCTTC
CDR3aa: CASSIDPGQYNEQFF
v_gene: TRBV19
j_gene: TRBJ2-1
d_gene: TRBD1
abundance: -
len: 15

CDR3nt: TGCGCCAGCAGCGCCACTAGCGGGAGGCGCACAGATACGCAGTATTTT
CDR3aa: CASSATSGRRTDTQYF
v_gene: TRBV5-1
j_gene: TRBJ2-3
d_gene: TRBD2
abundance: -
len: 16

CDR3nt: TGTGCCACCAGCCCAGGGCACGGTAATAATGAAAAACTGTTTTTT
CDR3aa: CATSPGHGNNEKLFF
v_gene: TRBV15
j_gene: TRBJ1-4
d_gene: -
abundance: once
len: 15

CDR3nt: TGTGCCAGCAGAACGACTAGCGGGTACGGCGGGGAGCTGTTTTTT
CDR3aa: CASRTTSGYGGELFF
v_gene: TRBV27
j_gene: TRBJ2-2
d_gene: TRBD2
abundance: once
len: 15

CDR3nt: TGCGCCAGCAGGACGGGACTTGCTAAAGCTTTCTTT
CDR3aa: CASRTGLAKAFF
v_gene: TRBV10-2
j_gene: TRBJ1-1
d_gene: -
abundance: once
len: 12

CDR3nt: TGTGCCAAACCCGGGACAGTTACTAACTATGGCTACACCTTC
CDR3aa: CAKPGTVTNYGYTF
v_gene: TRBV10-3
j_gene: TRBJ1-2
d_gene: TRBD1
abundance: -
len: 14

CDR3nt: TGTGCCAGTAGTATTAGAAGGGGCGCCGGGGAGCTGTTTTTT
CDR3aa: CASSIRRGAGELFF
v_gene: TRBV19
j_gene: TRBJ2-2
d_gene: -
abundance: -
len: 14

CDR3nt: TGTGCCAGCAGCTTATTAGCGCCCTCCTACAATGAGCAGTTCTTC
CDR3aa: CASSLLAPSYNEQFF
v_gene: TRBV7-2
j_gene: TRBJ2-1
d_gene: -
abundance: once
len: 15

CDR3nt: TGTGCCAGCAGCTTGGCGGGGGGTATAAGCTACGAGCAGTACTTC
CDR3aa: CASSLAGGISYEQYF
v_gene: TRBV5-4
j_gene: TRBJ2-7
d_gene: TRBD2
abundance: -
len: 15

CDR3nt: TGCGCCAGCAGCTTGGAAGGAGGAGAGACCCAGTACTTC
CDR3aa: CASSLEGGETQYF
v_gene: TRBV5-1
j_gene: TRBJ2-5
d_gene: -
abundance: -
len: 13

CDR3nt: TGTGCCAGCAGCCGTTCCAAGACAGGAGAAAAACTGTTTTTT
CDR3aa: CASSRSKTGEKLFF
v_gene: TRBV5-6
j_gene: TRBJ1-4
d_gene: -
abundance: -
len: 14